This is a list of T cell receptor beta chains from one sample in a study of response to subunit inactivated influenza vaccine. TCRdb processed the RT-PCR reads anew with MiXCR; each CDR3 protein has one entry. The table has some 640,000 distinct CDR3 sequences, over 11% seen once. The sequencing used PBMCs from blood, collected 14 days before vaccination. The receptors stem from a man in his fifties or sixties who received an inactivated influenza vaccine. CDR3s include the opening cysteine and the closing phenylalanine or tryptophan. The D gene is left open where the match is weak. Size is stated for part of the rows, as once, few or many counts, or as a class when the clone is expanded.

J: TRBJ2-3; D: TRBD2; size: .; V: TRBV20-1; length: 16; DNA: TGCAGTGCTAGGGATAGGACTAGCGGGAGGACAGATACGCAGTATTTT; CDR3: CSARDRTSGRTDTQYF
J: TRBJ2-4; D: .; size: few; V: TRBV20-1; length: 15; DNA: TGCAGTGCTAGGGGACCGGGACTAGCCAAAAACATTCAGTACTTC; CDR3: CSARGPGLAKNIQYF
J: TRBJ2-2; D: .; size: .; V: TRBV12-3/TRBV12-4; length: 17; DNA: TGTGCCAGCAGTTTAGTTACCGGGGGCGCGAGGACCGGGGAGCTGCTTTTT; CDR3: CASSLVTGGARTGELLF
J: TRBJ1-2; D: .; size: few; V: TRBV18; length: 14; DNA: TGTGCCAGCTCACCCTCCGGGACGGACTATGGCTACACCTTC; CDR3: CASSPSGTDYGYTF
J: TRBJ2-2; D: TRBD1; size: few; V: TRBV20-1; length: 14; DNA: TGCAGTGCTAGTAGGACAGGGGTGACCGGGGAGCTGTTTTTT; CDR3: CSASRTGVTGELFF
J: TRBJ2-1; D: TRBD1; size: few; V: TRBV2; length: 16; DNA: TGTGCCAGCAGTGCGCCCCGGGGACAGAACTCCAATGAGCAGTTCTTC; CDR3: CASSAPRGQNSNEQFF
J: TRBJ2-1; D: .; size: .; V: TRBV15; length: 17; DNA: TGTGCCACCAGCAGACAACCTGGGGGGACAGTGACCCATGAGCAGTTCTTC; CDR3: CATSRQPGGTVTHEQFF
J: TRBJ2-5; D: TRBD2; size: .; V: TRBV5-1; length: 17; DNA: TGCGCCAGCAGCTTGGGATCCGGGACTAGCGGGAAAGAGACCCAGTACTTC; CDR3: CASSLGSGTSGKETQYF
J: TRBJ2-5; D: TRBD1; size: few; V: TRBV20-1; length: 14; DNA: TGCAGTGCTAGAGGACAGGGGTTCCAAGAGACCCAGTACTTC; CDR3: CSARGQGFQETQYF
J: TRBJ1-1; D: TRBD1; size: .; V: TRBV11-2; length: 15; DNA: TGTGCCAGCGTCCCCCTGGGACAGGGGAACACTGAAGCTTTCTTT; CDR3: CASVPLGQGNTEAFF
J: TRBJ2-3; D: .; size: few; V: TRBV7-2; length: 15; DNA: TGTGCCAGCAGCTTAATCATCGGCGGCACAGATACGCAGTATTTT; CDR3: CASSLIIGGTDTQYF
J: TRBJ2-4; D: TRBD1; size: few; V: TRBV2; length: 13; DNA: TGTGCCAGTACGCTGGACAGGGAAAACATTCAGTACTTC; CDR3: CASTLDRENIQYF
J: TRBJ2-4; D: TRBD1; size: .; V: TRBV12-3/TRBV12-4; length: 14; DNA: TGTGCCAGCAGTTTGGCAGGGGGCGCCGACATTCAGTACTTC; CDR3: CASSLAGGADIQYF
J: TRBJ1-1; D: .; size: .; V: TRBV12-3/TRBV12-4; length: 12; DNA: TGTGCCAGCACCAAAATCAGGGGTGAAGCTTTCTTT; CDR3: CASTKIRGEAFF
J: TRBJ2-5; D: .; size: .; V: TRBV7-9; length: 16; DNA: TGTGCCAGCAGCTACGGCGTGGGGGGGCCGCAAGAGACCCAGTACTTC; CDR3: CASSYGVGGPQETQYF
J: TRBJ2-1; D: TRBD1; size: .; V: TRBV5-4; length: 16; DNA: TGTGCCAGCAGCCCGAGGGTGGACAGGGGGGGTAATGAGCAGTTCTTC; CDR3: CASSPRVDRGGNEQFF
J: TRBJ2-3; D: TRBD2; size: few; V: TRBV20-1; length: 13; DNA: TGCAGTGCTAGAAGCGGGGGTACAGATACGCAGTATTTT; CDR3: CSARSGGTDTQYF
J: TRBJ2-7; D: TRBD1; size: few; V: TRBV5-5; length: 15; DNA: TGTGCCAGCAGCTCCACAGGGGGCCCTCACTACGAGCAGTACTTC; CDR3: CASSSTGGPHYEQYF
J: TRBJ2-5; D: TRBD1; size: .; V: TRBV30; length: 17; DNA: TGTGCCTGGAGTATAGGGACAGGGTGGGTCGACCAAGAGACCCAGTACTTC; CDR3: CAWSIGTGWVDQETQYF
J: TRBJ2-1; D: .; size: few; V: TRBV29-1; length: 12; DNA: TGCAGCGTTGAACCAGGGGCGGATGAGCAGTTCTTC; CDR3: CSVEPGADEQFF
J: TRBJ2-1; D: TRBD1; size: many; V: TRBV10-3; length: 14; DNA: TGTGCCTTAAGTTCCGGGACAGGAACCGGGGAGCAGTTCTTC; CDR3: CALSSGTGTGEQFF
J: TRBJ2-1; D: .; size: few; V: TRBV12-3/TRBV12-4; length: 12; DNA: TGTGCCAGCAGGACGGACTCTCACGAGCAGTTCTTC; CDR3: CASRTDSHEQFF
J: TRBJ2-1; D: TRBD2; size: .; V: TRBV3-1; length: 17; DNA: TGTGCCACCACCCAAGTACAACTAGCGGGGGGGTACAATGAGCAGTTCTTC; CDR3: CATTQVQLAGGYNEQFF
J: TRBJ1-2; D: .; size: few; V: TRBV12-3/TRBV12-4; length: 13; DNA: TGTGCCAGCAGTAAGGGACTGGCAGCTGGCTACACCTTC; CDR3: CASSKGLAAGYTF
J: TRBJ2-1; D: .; size: .; V: TRBV5-1; length: 17; DNA: TGCGCCAGCAGCTTGGATGGTAGAGCGCCCCCACGGGATGAGCAGTTCTTC; CDR3: CASSLDGRAPPRDEQFF
J: TRBJ2-1; D: .; size: .; V: TRBV12-3/TRBV12-4; length: 16; DNA: TGTGCCAGCAGTCAATATCGGGCTAGCTCCTACAATGAGCAGTTCTTC; CDR3: CASSQYRASSYNEQFF
J: TRBJ2-6; D: .; size: .; V: TRBV7-9; length: 12; DNA: TGTGCCAGCAGCTTAGAATGGAACGTCCTGACTTTC; CDR3: CASSLEWNVLTF
J: TRBJ2-5; D: .; size: few; V: TRBV9; length: 14; DNA: TGTGCCAGCAGCGTAGAGGTATCCACGGAGACCCAGTACTTC; CDR3: CASSVEVSTETQYF